This section outlines one T cell receptor beta chain sequence together with its context. The antigen this receptor binds is unknown. No base quality information exists; no much larger clone differs at one position. The sample is drawn from a study of cytomegalovirus exposure and HLA in healthy donors (dated by TCRdb to the late 2010s). As for the study more broadly: A later analysis indicated that the roughly 120 validation repertoires were generated on the platform also employed for the approximately 690 repertoires of the first cohort. To predict cytomegalovirus infection status, the study brought together high-throughput TCR immunosequencing, statistical association of individual TCRs with disease status, and machine learning. The study was designed to test whether signatures of past pathogen exposure could be identified by cataloging public T cell receptors. Along with the approximately 650-subject first cohort, a separate validation cohort of 120 different subjects was used. The paper as a whole reports these results and caveats: According to the authors, the approach could potentially be generalized to other disease states and immunological phenotypes. In vitro tests confirmed that a few of the cytomegalovirus-associated TCR beta chains recognize cytomegalovirus antigens. Cytomegalovirus status was reported to be diagnosed by the classifier with high specificity and sensitivity in both the original and validation cohorts. A total of 150 or so TCR beta chains were listed by the study as associated with cytomegalovirus. Of the cluster scores, 85% to 95% were above 0 in a later analysis, which found that TCRs clustered in the first cohort also tended to co-occur in the 130 or so validation repertoires. A later analysis had no HLA typing for the validation cohort, so co-occurrence there was scored across all 120 repertoires. Across donors, most TCR sequences were observed very rarely, whereas some public TCRs were present in many individuals.

The donors belonged to the validation cohort of over a hundred subjects, which was separate from the roughly 670-subject first cohort. V is cut back by 6 bases and J by 2 bases, with 4 bases in the junction unmatched. The CDR3 spans 15 residues, from the cysteine through the phenylalanine. Only the CDR3 DNA is retained, 45 bases long and in frame from the first base. The germline V gene yields MNHNS for CDR1 and SASEGT for CDR2. Libraries were constructed by the immunoSEQ multiplex PCR assay. Processing in the source paper ran as follows. A statistical classification framework was developed to diagnose cytomegalovirus status using the catalog of TCR beta chain sequences. Entries here come from immuneACCESS through TCRdb and include only in-frame sequences with V and J called. Some clones fail to appear in such tables; in the studies checked, an unresolved V gene covers under half of the shortfall, and the cause of the remainder is unknown. That table gives V, J and clone size, and the DNA gave D and trimming. This sample lists about 78,000 clones; 90% to 96% were detected once. The ten largest make up less than 2% of the sample.

The receptor was derived from a man between 18 and 35 years old in good health and CMV-seropositive. Recombination connected TRBV6-1 to TRBJ2-1, and TRBD2 aligns with 10 junction nucleotides. What was sequenced was PBMCs. In nucleotides, the sequence is TGTGCCAGCAGGAGAGGACTAGCGGCCTACAATGAGCAGTTCTTC. This codes for CASRRGLAAYNEQFF.